The 5 T cell receptor beta chains presented below share a single source sample, sequenced in a study of CD8+ T cells in alopecia areata. Specified treatment: oral pan-JAK inhibitor, 5-10 mg twice daily. After isolation, RNA underwent reverse transcription to generate cDNA as the sequencing template. Sequencing was performed with immunoSEQ multiplex PCR; in TCRdb, only in-frame clones are kept and a portion is missing. The sample lists around 190,000 clones; roughly 66% were seen once. The source material was CD4+ T cells sorted from blood, sampled at week 24, from a patient treated with tofacitinib. The receptors originated from a human donor with alopecia areata.

V gene TRBV29-1 combines with J gene TRBJ1-6; the match to TRBD1 covers 7 bases. Germline CDR1 and CDR2: SQVTM and ANQGSEA. V gave up 6 bases and J gave up 9 bases; unmatched junction bases: 8. This CDR3 has 13 amino acids. The CDR3 DNA reads TGCAGCGTCCAGGGGGGGAGTGGTTCACCCCTCCACTTT. Translating gives CSVQGGSGSPLHF.

A few counts support this clone. The chain combines TRBV7-6 with TRBJ1-4; TRBD1 aligns across 7 bases. This CDR3 comprises 16 residues. Germline V gives CDR1 SGHVS, CDR2 FNYEAQ. Trimming cost V 5 bases and J 5 bases; bases outside gene matches: 11. CDR3 protein: CASSLLSGTENEKLFF. CDR3 bases: TGTGCCAGCAGCCTCCTATCCGGGACAGAAAATGAAAAACTGTTTTTT.

V gene TRBV4-1 combines with J gene TRBJ1-1, with TRBD1 matching 7 bases. Germline V CDR1 and CDR2: MGHRA, YSYEKL. The V and J ends lost 3 bases and 2 bases, in that order; junction bases with no gene match: 9. The CDR3 loop spans 16 amino acids. The CDR3 region has the DNA TGCGCCAGCAGCCATGGACAGGATTACGCCAACACTGAAGCTTTCTTT. Translation: CASSHGQDYANTEAFF.

The CDR3 here is CASSSVNRDYNEQFF. Written as DNA, the CDR3 is TGCGCCAGCAGCTCAGTAAACCGGGACTACAATGAGCAGTTCTTC. The chain uses TRBV5-1 and TRBJ2-1; tentative D call: TRBD2 (5 bases). Trimming removed 3 bases from V and 3 bases from J, with 13 bases in between. CDR1 is SGHRS and CDR2 is YFSETQ in the germline V gene. The CDR3 is 15 amino acids.

The chain uses TRBV4-1 and TRBJ2-6; D perhaps matches TRBD1 (6 bases). Trimming took off 5 bases at V and 8 bases at J, with 13 bases between the two ends. The CDR3 has 14 residues. Germline lookup yields CDR1 MGHRA and CDR2 YSYEKL. CDR3 loop: CASSYEGETNVLTF. The CDR3 nucleotides read TGCGCCAGCAGCTACGAGGGGGAGACCAACGTCCTGACTTTC.